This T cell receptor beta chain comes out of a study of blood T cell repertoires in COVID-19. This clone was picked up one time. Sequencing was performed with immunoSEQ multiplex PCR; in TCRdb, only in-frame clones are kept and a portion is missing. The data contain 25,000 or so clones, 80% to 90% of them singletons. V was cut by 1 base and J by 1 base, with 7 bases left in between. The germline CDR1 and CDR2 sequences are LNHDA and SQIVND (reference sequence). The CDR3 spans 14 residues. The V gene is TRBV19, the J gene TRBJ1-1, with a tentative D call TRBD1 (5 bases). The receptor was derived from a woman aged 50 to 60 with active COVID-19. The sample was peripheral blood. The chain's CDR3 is CASSIGGENTEAFF. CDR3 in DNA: TGTGCCAGTAGTATAGGGGGGGAGAACACTGAAGCTTTCTTT.